This record covers a single TCR beta chain. Its antigen is undetermined. CDR1 and CDR2 (germline): SGHRS, YFSETQ. The CDR3 runs 15 residues. Deletions cut 3 bases from V and 0 bases from J, with 10 bases between. The data belong to a study of OX40 agonist ivuxolimab in advanced cancers. Points from the study as a whole: The study found that CD8+ T cells averaged more expanded clones than CD4+.

Libraries were prepared by immunoSEQ multiplex PCR; TCRdb keeps only in-frame clonotypes and omits some of them. The table lists about 64,000 clones, 88% of them singletons. The sample consisted of CD4+ or CD8+ T cells sorted from blood, taken in a trial of the OX40 agonist ivuxolimab. The chain uses TRBV5-1 and TRBJ1-3, with D maybe TRBD1 (6 bases). The origin of this receptor is an adult with an advanced solid tumor such as melanoma, head and neck, liver or kidney cancer. This CDR3 is CASSSTGSSGNTIYF. In DNA form, the CDR3 reads TGCGCCAGCAGCTCAACAGGGAGCTCTGGAAACACCATATATTTT.